This TCR beta chain was identified in a study of blood T cell repertoires in COVID-19. Background on the study: Sites across the United States, Italy and Spain contributed samples from acute and convalescent COVID-19. From T cells, B-cell-depleted T cells, or PBMCs came the material, which was cDNA or gDNA.

Original processing notes: The assay estimated nucleated cells by amplifying reference gene primers. Libraries were prepared by immunoSEQ multiplex PCR; TCRdb keeps only in-frame clonotypes and omits some of them. Clone size and V and J calls were adopted from that table, with D and trimming inferred from the DNA. The table records tens of thousands of clones, 60% to 85% of them present only once. Trimming took 3 bases from V and 3 from J; bases not matched to a gene: 14. The germline gives CDR1 SGHRS, CDR2 YFSETQ. CDR3 length equals 17 residues. Sequencing was performed on peripheral blood. The rearrangement uses TRBV5-1 and TRBJ1-2; 7 nucleotides match TRBD1. This TCR derives from a man between 65 and 85 years old with acute or convalescent COVID-19. The CDR3 loop reads CASSSGPGQDQYYGYTF. The CDR3 DNA follows: TGCGCCAGCAGCTCCGGCCCTGGACAGGACCAATACTATGGCTACACCTTC.